What follows describes a single T cell receptor (beta chain). Its antigen is currently unknown. The sample belongs to a study of CD8+ T cells in alopecia areata. V lost 6 bases to trimming and J lost 4 bases; unmatched junction nucleotides: 5. The germline gives CDR1 MNHEY, CDR2 SVGAGI. CDR3 length equals 15 residues. Once RNA had been extracted, it was reverse transcribed into cDNA to act as the sequencing template. Here immunoSEQ multiplex PCR was the method, and the copy in TCRdb shows in-frame clones only, minus some. The sample includes about 34,000 clones, around three quarters seen only once; the top ten take roughly a fifth. The study's findings and limits: Lesional scalp displayed greater clonality than normal scalp, most notably in alopecia totalis/universalis.

Peripheral blood, together with lesional scalp punch biopsies, was collected from alopecia areata patients. It was from PBMCs that CD4+ and CD8+ T cells were sorted. This receptor was identified in a human donor with alopecia areata. This chain links TRBV6-5 with TRBJ2-7; 14 bases match TRBD2. The sequencing input was NKG2D-low CD8+ T cells sorted from blood. CDR3 region: CASRPGLAGVYEQYF. The CDR3 nucleotides read TGTGCCAGCAGGCCGGGACTAGCGGGAGTATACGAGCAGTACTTC.